What follows are 7 T cell receptor beta chains derived from one specimen sequenced in a study of graft-versus-host responses after intestinal transplantation. Profiling relied on immunoSEQ multiplex PCR, and the TCRdb table lists in-frame clones only, not all of them. The table has roughly 25,000 clones, over 90% seen once. Sequenced here: PBMCs, sampled just over 38 days after intestinal transplant. The receptors stem from a human patient who received an intestinal transplant, so some T cells may come from the graft donor.

This sequence joins TRBV11-3 and TRBJ1-2; the D gene is possibly TRBD1 (6 bases). Trimming took off 3 bases at V and 4 bases at J, with 15 bases between the two ends. Germline V gives CDR1 SGHNT, CDR2 YENEEA. This CDR3 spans 15 amino acids. CDR3 in amino acids: CASSFPTGSPYGYTF. DNA of the CDR3: TGTGCCAGCAGCTTTCCGACAGGATCCCCCTATGGCTACACCTTC.

The chain uses TRBV19 and TRBJ2-7, with 10 bases identical to TRBD2. The CDR3 is 15 residues long. Germline V lookup: CDR1 LNHDA, CDR2 SQIVND (reference sequence). The V segment lost 6 bases and the J segment 1 base; nucleotides outside the gene matches: 6. The CDR3 spells CASSMTSGLSYEQYF. CDR3 coding DNA: TGTGCCAGTAGCATGACTAGCGGGCTTTCCTACGAGCAGTACTTC.

The chain couples TRBV29-1 to TRBJ1-2; D unclear. V dropped 2 bases and J dropped 4 bases, with 14 bases sitting between them. This CDR3 is 14 amino acids long. CDR1 and CDR2 from the germline V gene are SQVTM and ANQGSEA. As DNA, the CDR3 is TGCAGCGTTGAATTGAGGGTGGATGGCTATGGCTACACCTTC. This gives the protein CSVELRVDGYGYTF. The whole variable domain, remainder taken from reference TRBV29-1 and TRBJ1-2, is SAVISQKPSRDICQRGTSLTIQCQVDSQVTMMFWYRQQPGQSLTLIATANQGSEATYESGFVIDKFPISRPNLTFSTLTVSNMSPEDSSIYLCSVELRVDGYGYTFGSGTRLTVV.

This chain uses TRBV4-1 with TRBJ1-1, with D perhaps TRBD1 (6 bases). Germline V CDR1 and CDR2: MGHRA, YSYEKL. The CDR3 loop spans 16 amino acids. V was clipped by 5 bases and J by 1 base, with 17 bases between them. CDR3 sequence: CASSSLATGRNTEAFF. CDR3 nucleotide sequence: TGCGCCAGCAGCTCACTCGCAACAGGGAGGAACACTGAAGCTTTCTTT.

The V gene is TRBV28, the J gene TRBJ1-2, with a tentative D call TRBD1 (5 bases). The CDR3 contains 15 residues. V was pared by 3 bases and J by 6 bases, with 17 bases between. CDR1 is MDHEN and CDR2 is SYDVKM in the germline V gene. CDR3: CASSFAIRVIHGYTF. CDR3 coding DNA: TGTGCCAGCAGTTTTGCAATCAGGGTAATTCATGGCTACACCTTC.

The chain has TRBV10-3 and TRBJ2-3, with TRBD2 matching over 14 bases. The CDR3 spans 17 residues. Germline CDR1 reads ENHRY; CDR2 reads SYGVKD. The J segment lost 5 bases and the V segment lost 3 bases, leaving 7 bases of the junction unmatched. The CDR3 DNA is TGTGCCATCAGTGAATGGAGGACTAGCGGGAGGAGAGATACGCAGTATTTT. As protein: CAISEWRTSGRRDTQYF.

V usage is TRBV6-1 and J usage is TRBJ1-1; 9 positions match TRBD1. The CDR3 contains 15 residues. The germline gives CDR1 MNHNS, CDR2 SASEGT. V gave up 6 bases and J gave up 2 bases; unmatched junction bases: 7. For the CDR3, the DNA is TGTGCCAGCAGCCAGCCGACAGGGGGTAACACTGAAGCTTTCTTT. This sequence encodes CASSQPTGGNTEAFF.